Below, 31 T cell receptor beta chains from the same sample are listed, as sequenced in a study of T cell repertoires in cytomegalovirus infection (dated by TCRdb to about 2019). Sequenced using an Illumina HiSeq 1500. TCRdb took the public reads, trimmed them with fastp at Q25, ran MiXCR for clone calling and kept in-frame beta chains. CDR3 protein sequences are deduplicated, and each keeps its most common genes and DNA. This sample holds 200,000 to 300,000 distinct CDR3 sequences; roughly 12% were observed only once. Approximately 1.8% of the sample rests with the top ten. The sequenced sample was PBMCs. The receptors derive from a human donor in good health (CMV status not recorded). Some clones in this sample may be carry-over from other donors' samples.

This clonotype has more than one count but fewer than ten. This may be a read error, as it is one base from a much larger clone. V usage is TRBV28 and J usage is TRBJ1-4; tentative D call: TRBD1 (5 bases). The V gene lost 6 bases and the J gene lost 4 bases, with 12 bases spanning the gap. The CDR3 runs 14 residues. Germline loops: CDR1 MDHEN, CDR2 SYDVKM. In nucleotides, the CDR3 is TGTGCCAGCAGCCCGGGACGGATTAATGAAAAACTGTTTTTT. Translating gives CASSPGRINEKLFF.

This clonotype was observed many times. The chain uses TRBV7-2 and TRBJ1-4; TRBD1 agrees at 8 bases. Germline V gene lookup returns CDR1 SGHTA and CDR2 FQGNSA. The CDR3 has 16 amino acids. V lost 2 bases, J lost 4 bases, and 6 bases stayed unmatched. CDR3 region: CASSLRQGAGNEKLFF. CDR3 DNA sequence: TGTGCCAGCAGCTTACGGCAGGGGGCCGGTAATGAAAAACTGTTTTTT.

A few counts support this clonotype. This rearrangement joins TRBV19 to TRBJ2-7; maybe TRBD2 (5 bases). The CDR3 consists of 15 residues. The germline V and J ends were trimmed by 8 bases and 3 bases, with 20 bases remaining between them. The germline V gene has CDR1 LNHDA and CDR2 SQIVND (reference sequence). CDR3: CASSLAGTSRYEQYF. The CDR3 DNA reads TGTGCCAGTTCTTTGGCGGGTACTTCCCGCTACGAGCAGTACTTC.

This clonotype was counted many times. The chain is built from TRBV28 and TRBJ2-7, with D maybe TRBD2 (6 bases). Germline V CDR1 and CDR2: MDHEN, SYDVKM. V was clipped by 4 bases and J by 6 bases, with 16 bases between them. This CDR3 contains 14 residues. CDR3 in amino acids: CASSSTSSLTEQYF. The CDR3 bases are TGTGCCAGCAGTTCAACTAGCAGTCTTACCGAGCAGTACTTC.

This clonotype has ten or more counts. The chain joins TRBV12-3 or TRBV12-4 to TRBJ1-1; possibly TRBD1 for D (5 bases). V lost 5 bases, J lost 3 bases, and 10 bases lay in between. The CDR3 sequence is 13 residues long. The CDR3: CASSPGPHTEAFF. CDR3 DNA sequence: TGTGCCAGCAGTCCGGGACCCCACACTGAAGCTTTCTTT.

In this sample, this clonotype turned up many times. The CDR3 sequence is CASSERVPYNEQFF. The CDR3 DNA follows: TGTGCCAGCAGTGAAAGGGTCCCCTACAATGAGCAGTTCTTC. The chain recombines TRBV2 with TRBJ2-1; no firm D call. Germline CDR1 and CDR2: SNHLY and FYNNEI. The CDR3 runs to 14 residues. V gave up 2 bases and J gave up 2 bases, with 7 bases separating them.

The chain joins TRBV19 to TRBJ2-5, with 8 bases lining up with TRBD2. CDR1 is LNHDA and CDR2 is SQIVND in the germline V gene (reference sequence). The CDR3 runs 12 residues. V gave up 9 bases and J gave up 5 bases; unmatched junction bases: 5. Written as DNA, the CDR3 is TGTGCCAGCGGGAGGGGAGCTGAGACCCAGTACTTC. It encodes CASGRGAETQYF.

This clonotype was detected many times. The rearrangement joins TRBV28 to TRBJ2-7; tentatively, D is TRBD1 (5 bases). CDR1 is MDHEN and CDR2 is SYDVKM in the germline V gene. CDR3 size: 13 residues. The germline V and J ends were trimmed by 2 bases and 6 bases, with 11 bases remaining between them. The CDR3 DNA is TGTGCCAGCAGTTTAGAGATCAGGGCCGAGCAGTACTTC. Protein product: CASSLEIRAEQYF.

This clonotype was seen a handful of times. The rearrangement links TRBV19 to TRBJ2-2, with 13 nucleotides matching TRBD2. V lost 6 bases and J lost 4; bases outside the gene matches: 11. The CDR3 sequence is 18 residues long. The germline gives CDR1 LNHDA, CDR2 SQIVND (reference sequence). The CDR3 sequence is CASRRERGLAGSTGELFF. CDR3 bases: TGTGCCAGTAGGCGGGAAAGGGGACTAGCGGGGTCCACCGGGGAGCTGTTTTTT.

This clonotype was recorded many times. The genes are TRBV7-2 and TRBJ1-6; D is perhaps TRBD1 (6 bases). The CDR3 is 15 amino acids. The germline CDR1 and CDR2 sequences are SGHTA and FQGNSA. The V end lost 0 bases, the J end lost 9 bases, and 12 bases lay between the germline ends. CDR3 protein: CASSLAGGGSSPLHF. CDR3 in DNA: TGTGCCAGCAGCTTAGCGGGAGGGGGGTCTTCACCCCTCCACTTT.

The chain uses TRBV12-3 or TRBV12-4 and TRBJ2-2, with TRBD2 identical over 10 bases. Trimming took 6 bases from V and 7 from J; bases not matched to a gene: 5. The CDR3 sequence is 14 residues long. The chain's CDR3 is CASREREGVGELFF. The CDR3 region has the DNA TGTGCCAGCAGGGAGCGGGAGGGCGTCGGGGAGCTGTTTTTT.

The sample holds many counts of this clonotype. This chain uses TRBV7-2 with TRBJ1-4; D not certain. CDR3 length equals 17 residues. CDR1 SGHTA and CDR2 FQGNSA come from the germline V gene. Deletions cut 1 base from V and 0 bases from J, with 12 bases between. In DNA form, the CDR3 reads TGTGCCAGCAGCTTAGATTCTCCGGCAACAACTAATGAAAAACTGTTTTTT. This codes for CASSLDSPATTNEKLFF.

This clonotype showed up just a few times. Here the CDR3 DNA reads TGTGCCAGCAGTGCCGGGGCGGCTAATGAAAAACTGTTTTTT. It encodes CASSAGAANEKLFF. V usage is TRBV12-3 or TRBV12-4 and J usage is TRBJ1-4; D may be TRBD1 (5 bases). Trimming took 5 bases from V and 3 from J, leaving 10 bases between them. CDR3 size: 14 residues.

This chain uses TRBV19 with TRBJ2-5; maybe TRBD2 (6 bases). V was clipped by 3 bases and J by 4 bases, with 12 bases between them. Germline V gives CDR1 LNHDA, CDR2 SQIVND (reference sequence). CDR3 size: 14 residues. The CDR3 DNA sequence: TGTGCCAGTAGTATGACTAGTACGGGAGAGACCCAGTACTTC. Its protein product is CASSMTSTGETQYF.

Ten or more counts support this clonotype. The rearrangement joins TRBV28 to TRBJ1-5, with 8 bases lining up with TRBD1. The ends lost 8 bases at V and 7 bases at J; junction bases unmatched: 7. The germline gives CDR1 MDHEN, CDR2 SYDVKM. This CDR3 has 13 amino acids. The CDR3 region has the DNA TGTGCCAGCCGCACCTACAGGGGGCAGCCCCAGCATTTT. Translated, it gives CASRTYRGQPQHF.

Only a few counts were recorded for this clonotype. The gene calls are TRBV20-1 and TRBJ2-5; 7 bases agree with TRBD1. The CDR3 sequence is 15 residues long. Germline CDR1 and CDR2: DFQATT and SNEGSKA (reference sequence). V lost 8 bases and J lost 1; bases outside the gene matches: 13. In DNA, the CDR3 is TGCAGTTCTGCCCGGGACAGCTCTACCCAAGAGACCCAGTACTTC. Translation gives CSSARDSSTQETQYF.

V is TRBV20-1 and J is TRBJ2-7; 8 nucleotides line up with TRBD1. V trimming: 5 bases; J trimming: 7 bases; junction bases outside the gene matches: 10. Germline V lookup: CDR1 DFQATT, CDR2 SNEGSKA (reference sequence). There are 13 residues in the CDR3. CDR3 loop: CSAPASGGREQYF. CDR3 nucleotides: TGCAGTGCTCCAGCATCAGGGGGCAGAGAGCAGTACTTC.

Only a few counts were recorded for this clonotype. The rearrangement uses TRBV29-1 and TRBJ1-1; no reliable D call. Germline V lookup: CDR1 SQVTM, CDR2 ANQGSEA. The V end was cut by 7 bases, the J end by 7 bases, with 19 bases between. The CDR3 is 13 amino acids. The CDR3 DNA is TGCAGCGCGGAAGGGAGGGTTCGGGGTGAAGCTTTCTTT. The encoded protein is CSAEGRVRGEAFF.

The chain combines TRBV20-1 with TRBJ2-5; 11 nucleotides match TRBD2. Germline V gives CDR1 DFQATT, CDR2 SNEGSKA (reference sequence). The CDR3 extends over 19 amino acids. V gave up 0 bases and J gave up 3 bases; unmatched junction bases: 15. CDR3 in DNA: TGCAGTGCTAGAGACCTAGCGGGGGGCTCCCCCCAGGGGAAAGAGACCCAGTACTTC. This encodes CSARDLAGGSPQGKETQYF.

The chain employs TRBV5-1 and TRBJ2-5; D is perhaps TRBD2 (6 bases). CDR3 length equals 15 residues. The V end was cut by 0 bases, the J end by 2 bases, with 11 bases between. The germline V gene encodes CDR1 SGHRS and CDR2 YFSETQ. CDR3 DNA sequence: TGCGCCAGCAGCTTGGTTCCAGGGACTCAAGAGACCCAGTACTTC. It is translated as CASSLVPGTQETQYF.

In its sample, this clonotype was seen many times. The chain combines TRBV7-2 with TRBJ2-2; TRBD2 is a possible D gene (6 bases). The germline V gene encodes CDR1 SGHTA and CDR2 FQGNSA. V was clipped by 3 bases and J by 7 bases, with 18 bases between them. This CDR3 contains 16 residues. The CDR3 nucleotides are TGTGCCAGCAGCTTCTCCGTCGGGGAGGCCAGCGGGGAGCTGTTTTTT. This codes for CASSFSVGEASGELFF. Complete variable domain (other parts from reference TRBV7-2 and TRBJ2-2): GAGVSQSPSNKVTEKGKDVELRCDPISGHTALYWYRQSLGQGLEFLIYFQGNSAPDKSGLPSDRFSAERTGGSVSTLTIQRTQQEDSAVYLCASSFSVGEASGELFFGEGSRLTVL.

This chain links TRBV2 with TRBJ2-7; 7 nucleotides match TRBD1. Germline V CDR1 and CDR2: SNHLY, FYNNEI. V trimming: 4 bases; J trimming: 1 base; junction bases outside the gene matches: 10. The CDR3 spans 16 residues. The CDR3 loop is CASSVGPRQGSYEQYF. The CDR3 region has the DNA TGTGCCAGCAGTGTAGGCCCGAGACAGGGATCCTACGAGCAGTACTTC.

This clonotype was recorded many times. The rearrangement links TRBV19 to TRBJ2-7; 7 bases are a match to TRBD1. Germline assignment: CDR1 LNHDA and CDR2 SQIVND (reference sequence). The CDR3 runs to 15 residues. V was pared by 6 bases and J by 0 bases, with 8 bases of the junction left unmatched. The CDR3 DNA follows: TGTGCCAGTAGCCCTCAGGGGGTGGGCTCCTACGAGCAGTACTTC. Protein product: CASSPQGVGSYEQYF.

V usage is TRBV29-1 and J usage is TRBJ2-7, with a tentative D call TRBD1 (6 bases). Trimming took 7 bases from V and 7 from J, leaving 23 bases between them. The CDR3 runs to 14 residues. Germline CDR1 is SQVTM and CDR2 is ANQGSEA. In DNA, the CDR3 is TGCAGCGCCGGGGACACCCTATCCTCGGGGGAGCAGTACTTC. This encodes CSAGDTLSSGEQYF.

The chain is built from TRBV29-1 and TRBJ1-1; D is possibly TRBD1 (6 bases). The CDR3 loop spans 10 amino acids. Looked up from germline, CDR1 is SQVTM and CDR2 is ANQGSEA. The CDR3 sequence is CRDTNTEAFF. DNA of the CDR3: TGCCGGGACACGAACACTGAAGCTTTCTTT.

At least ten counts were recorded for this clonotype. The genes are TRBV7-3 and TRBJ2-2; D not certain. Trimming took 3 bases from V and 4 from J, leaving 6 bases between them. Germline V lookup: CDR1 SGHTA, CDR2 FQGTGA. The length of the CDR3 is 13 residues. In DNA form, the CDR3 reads TGTGCCAGCAGCTTTGGTCCCACCGGGGAGCTGTTTTTT. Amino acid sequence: CASSFGPTGELFF.

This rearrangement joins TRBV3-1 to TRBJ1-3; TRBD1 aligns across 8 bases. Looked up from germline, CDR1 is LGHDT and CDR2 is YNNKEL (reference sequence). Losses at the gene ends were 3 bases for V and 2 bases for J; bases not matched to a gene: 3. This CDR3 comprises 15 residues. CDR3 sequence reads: CASSQDRAPGNTIYF. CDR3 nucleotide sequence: TGTGCCAGCAGCCAGGACAGGGCTCCTGGAAACACCATATATTTT.

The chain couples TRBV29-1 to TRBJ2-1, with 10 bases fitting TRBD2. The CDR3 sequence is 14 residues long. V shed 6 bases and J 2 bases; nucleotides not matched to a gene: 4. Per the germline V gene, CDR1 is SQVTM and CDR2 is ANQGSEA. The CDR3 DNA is TGCAGCGTCCCACTAGCGGGGACCTACAATGAGCAGTTCTTC. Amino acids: CSVPLAGTYNEQFF.

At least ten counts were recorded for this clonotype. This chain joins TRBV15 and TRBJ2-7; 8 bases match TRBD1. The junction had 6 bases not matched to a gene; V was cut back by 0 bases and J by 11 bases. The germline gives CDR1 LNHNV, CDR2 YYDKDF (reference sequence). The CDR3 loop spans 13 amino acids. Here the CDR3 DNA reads TGTGCCACCAGCAGAGACCCTACAGGGGGAGAGTACTTC. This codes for CATSRDPTGGEYF.

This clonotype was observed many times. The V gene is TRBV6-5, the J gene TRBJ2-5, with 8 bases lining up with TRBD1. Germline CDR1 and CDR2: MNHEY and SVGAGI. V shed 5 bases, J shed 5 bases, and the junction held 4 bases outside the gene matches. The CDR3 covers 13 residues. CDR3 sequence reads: CASSQTGVETQYF. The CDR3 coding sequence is TGTGCCAGCAGTCAGACAGGGGTGGAGACCCAGTACTTC.

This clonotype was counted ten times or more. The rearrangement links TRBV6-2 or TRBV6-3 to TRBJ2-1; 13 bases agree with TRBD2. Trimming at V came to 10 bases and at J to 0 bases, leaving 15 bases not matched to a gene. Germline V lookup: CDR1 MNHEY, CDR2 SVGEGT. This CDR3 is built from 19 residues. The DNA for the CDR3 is TGTGCCACCGCCTCCCCGGGACTAGCGGGGCTTAGCTCCTACAATGAGCAGTTCTTC. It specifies CATASPGLAGLSSYNEQFF.